This TCR beta chain was retrieved from a study of cytomegalovirus exposure and HLA in healthy donors. This CDR3 region has 15 residues. CDR1 and CDR2 (germline): SGHAT, FQNNGV. V was shortened by 5 bases and J by 3 bases, with 17 bases between the two germline ends. It was with 60 Vbeta and 13 Jbeta primers that the PCR ran. Libraries were prepared by immunoSEQ multiplex PCR; TCRdb keeps only in-frame clonotypes and omits some of them. This table holds about 180,000 clones, 76% found once. The receptor's source is a woman younger than 45 in good health and CMV-seropositive. The rearrangement uses TRBV11-2 and TRBJ2-7, with D tentatively TRBD1 (5 bases). The sample consisted of PBMCs. The CDR3 loop is CASSTRTLEYYEQYF. The CDR3 DNA follows: TGTGCCAGCAGCACCCGGACATTAGAATACTACGAGCAGTACTTC.